This T cell receptor beta chain was captured by sequencing in a study of T cells after yellow fever vaccination. V dropped 4 bases and J dropped 5 bases, with 19 bases sitting between them. CDR1 SGHRS and CDR2 YFSETQ come from the germline V gene. The CDR3 extends over 15 amino acids. TCRdb reprocessed the 5' RACE reads via MiXCR and lists one record per CDR3 protein. The sample shows 120,000 or so distinct CDR3 sequences, roughly 15% of them seen only once. This clonotype has only a few counts. The chain recombines TRBV5-1 with TRBJ2-7; D gene uncertain. This specimen consisted of CD8+ T cells sorted from PBMCs, obtained 5 days after the yellow fever booster vaccination. The clonotype originates from a man aged 18 to 35 who received the YFV17D yellow fever vaccine. CDR3 sequence: CASSLMAQQADEQYF. In DNA form, the CDR3 reads TGCGCCAGCAGCCTAATGGCGCAGCAGGCGGACGAGCAGTACTTC.